The entry below describes one T cell receptor beta chain. The germline V and J ends were trimmed by 6 bases and 6 bases, with 9 bases remaining between them. This CDR3 has 11 amino acids. Germline assignment: CDR1 SGHNT and CDR2 YYREEE (reference sequence). This sample stems from a study of shared clonotypes between healthy human individuals. Using immunoSEQ multiplex PCR, the repertoire was profiled, and TCRdb retains in-frame clones only, with some absent. This table holds 800,000 to 1,200,000 clones, around 82% found once. Input material: memory CD4+ T cells from PBMCs. Subset indicated: CD45RA-negative fraction. The TCR sequence derives from a man between 18 and 29 years old in good health. Some clones in this sample may be carry-over from other donors' samples. The chain combines TRBV5-4 with TRBJ1-2; D is ambiguous. The CDR3 DNA sequence: TGTGCCAGCATGGGTCCGGATGGCTACACCTTC. Translated: CASMGPDGYTF. Together with reference TRBV5-4 and TRBJ1-2, the CDR3 gives the full variable domain: ETGVTQSPTHLIKTRGQQVTLRCSSQSGHNTVSWYQQALGQGPQFIFQYYREEENGRGNFPPRFSGLQFPNYSSELNVNALELDDSALYLCASMGPDGYTFGSGTRLTVV.